This T cell receptor (beta chain) was sequenced for a study of cytomegalovirus exposure and HLA in healthy donors. Note on this clone: Its antigen remains unidentified.

Whole-study results and caveats: Through in vitro validation, three CMV-associated chains were shown to be specific for CMV antigens. Associated with cytomegalovirus, according to the listing, were 150 to 200 TCR beta chains.

The PCR used 60 Vbeta and 13 Jbeta primers. The assay was immunoSEQ multiplex PCR, and TCRdb's table has in-frame clones only and misses some. This sample carries about 160,000 clones, over 75% of them seen once, and the ten largest clones take about 1.9%. Material for sequencing was PBMCs. This sequence originates from a human donor in good health.

The CDR3 here is CASIELSGANVLTF. The CDR3 region has the DNA TGTGCCAGCATTGAGTTATCTGGGGCCAACGTCCTGACTTTC. The V call is TRBV2, the J call TRBJ2-6; D remains unclear. The CDR3 totals 14 residues. The germline CDR1 and CDR2 sequences are SNHLY and FYNNEI. V lost 7 bases and J 1 base, leaving 8 bases between the germline ends.